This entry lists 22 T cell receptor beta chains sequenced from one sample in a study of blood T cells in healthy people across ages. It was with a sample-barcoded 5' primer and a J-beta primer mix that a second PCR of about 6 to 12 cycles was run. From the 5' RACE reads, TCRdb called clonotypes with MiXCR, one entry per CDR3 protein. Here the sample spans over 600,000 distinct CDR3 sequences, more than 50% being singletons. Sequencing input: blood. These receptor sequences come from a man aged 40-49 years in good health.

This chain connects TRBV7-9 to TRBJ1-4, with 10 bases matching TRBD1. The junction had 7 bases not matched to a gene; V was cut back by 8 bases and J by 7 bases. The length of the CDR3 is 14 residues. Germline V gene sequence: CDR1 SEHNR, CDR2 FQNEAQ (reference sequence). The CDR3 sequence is CASGVRDRGEKLFF. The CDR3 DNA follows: TGTGCCAGCGGCGTCCGGGACAGGGGTGAAAAACTGTTTTTT.

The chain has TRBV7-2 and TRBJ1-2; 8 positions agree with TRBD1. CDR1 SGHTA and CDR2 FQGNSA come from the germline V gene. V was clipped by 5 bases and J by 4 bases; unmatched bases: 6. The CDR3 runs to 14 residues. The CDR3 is CASSVPGGGYGYTF. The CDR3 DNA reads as TGTGCCAGCAGCGTTCCAGGGGGCGGCTATGGCTACACCTTC.

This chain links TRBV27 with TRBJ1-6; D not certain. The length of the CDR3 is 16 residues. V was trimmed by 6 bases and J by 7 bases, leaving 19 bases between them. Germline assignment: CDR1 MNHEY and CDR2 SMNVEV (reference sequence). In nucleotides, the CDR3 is TGTGCCAGCAGACTGCCCCTCGGGGTAGTAAATTCACCCCTCCACTTT. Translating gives CASRLPLGVVNSPLHF.

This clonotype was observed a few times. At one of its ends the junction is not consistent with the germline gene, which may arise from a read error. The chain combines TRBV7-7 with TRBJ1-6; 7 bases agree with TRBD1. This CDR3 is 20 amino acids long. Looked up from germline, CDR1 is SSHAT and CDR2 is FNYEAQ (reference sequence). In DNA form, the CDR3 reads TGTGCTAGCAGCTCTGACAGGGAGCTCTTTAATAAACTGCCGAATTCACCCCTCCACTTT. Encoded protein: CASSSDRELFNKLPNSPLHF.

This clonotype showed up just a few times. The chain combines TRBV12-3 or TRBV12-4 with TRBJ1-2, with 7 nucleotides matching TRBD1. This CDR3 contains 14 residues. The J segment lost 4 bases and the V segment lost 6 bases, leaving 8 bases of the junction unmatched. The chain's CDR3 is CASSTHTGAYGYTF. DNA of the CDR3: TGTGCCAGCAGCACCCACACAGGGGCCTATGGCTACACCTTC.

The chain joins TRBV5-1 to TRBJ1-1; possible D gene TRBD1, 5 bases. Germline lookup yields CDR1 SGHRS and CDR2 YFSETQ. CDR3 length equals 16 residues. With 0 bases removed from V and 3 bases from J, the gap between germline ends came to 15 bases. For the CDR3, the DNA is TGCGCCAGCAGCTTGGCCCTGGCCTGGGACGACACTGAAGCTTTCTTT. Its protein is CASSLALAWDDTEAFF. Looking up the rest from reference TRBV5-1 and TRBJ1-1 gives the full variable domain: KAGVTQTPRYLIKTRGQQVTLSCSPISGHRSVSWYQQTPGQGLQFLFEYFSETQRNKGNFPGRFSGRQFSNSRSEMNVSTLELGDSALYLCASSLALAWDDTEAFFGQGTRLTVV.

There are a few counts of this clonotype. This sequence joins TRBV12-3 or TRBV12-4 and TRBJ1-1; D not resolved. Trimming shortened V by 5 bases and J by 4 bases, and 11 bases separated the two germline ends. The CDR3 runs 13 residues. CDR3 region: CASSVSGGTEAFF. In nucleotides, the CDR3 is TGTGCCAGCAGTGTTAGCGGCGGCACTGAAGCTTTCTTT.

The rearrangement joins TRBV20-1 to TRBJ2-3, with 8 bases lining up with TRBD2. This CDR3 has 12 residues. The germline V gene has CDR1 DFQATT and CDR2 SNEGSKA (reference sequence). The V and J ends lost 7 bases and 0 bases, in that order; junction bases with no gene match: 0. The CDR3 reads CSGTSSTDTQYF. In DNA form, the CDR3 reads TGCAGTGGGACTAGCAGCACAGATACGCAGTATTTT.

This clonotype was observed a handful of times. The CDR3 sequence is CASSLGNRESEQYF. The CDR3 region has the DNA TGTGCCAGCAGCTTAGGCAACAGGGAAAGCGAGCAGTACTTC. The rearrangement joins TRBV7-2 to TRBJ2-7, with D perhaps TRBD1 (6 bases). This CDR3 comprises 14 residues. V was trimmed by 1 base and J by 6 bases, leaving 13 bases between them. Germline CDR1 reads SGHTA; CDR2 reads FQGNSA.

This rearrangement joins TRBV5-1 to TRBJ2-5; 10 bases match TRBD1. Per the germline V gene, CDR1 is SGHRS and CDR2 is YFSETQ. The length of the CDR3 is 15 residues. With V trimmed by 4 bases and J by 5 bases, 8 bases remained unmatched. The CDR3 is CASSPIRGQGETQYF. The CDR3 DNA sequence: TGCGCCAGCAGCCCCATTCGGGGACAGGGGGAGACCCAGTACTTC.

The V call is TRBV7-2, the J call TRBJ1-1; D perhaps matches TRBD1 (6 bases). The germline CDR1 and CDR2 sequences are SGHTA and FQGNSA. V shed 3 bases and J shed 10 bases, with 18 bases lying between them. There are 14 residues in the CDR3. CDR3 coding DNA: TGTGCCAGCAGCTTGGGAACCAGGGGTCGTGTAGCTTTCTTT. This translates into CASSLGTRGRVAFF.

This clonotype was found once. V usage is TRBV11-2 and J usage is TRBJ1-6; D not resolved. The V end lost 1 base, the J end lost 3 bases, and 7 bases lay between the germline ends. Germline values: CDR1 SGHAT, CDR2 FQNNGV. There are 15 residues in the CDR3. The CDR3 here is CASSLGADYNSPLHF. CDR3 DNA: TGTGCCAGCAGCTTAGGGGCTGACTATAATTCACCCCTCCACTTT.

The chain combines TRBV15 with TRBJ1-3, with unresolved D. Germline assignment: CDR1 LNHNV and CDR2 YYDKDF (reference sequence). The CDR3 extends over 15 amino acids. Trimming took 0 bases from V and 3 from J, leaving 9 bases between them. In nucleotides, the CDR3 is TGTGCCACCAGCAGAGATGGGCAGGTTGGAAACACCATATATTTT. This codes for CATSRDGQVGNTIYF. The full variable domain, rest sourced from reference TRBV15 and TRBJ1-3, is DAMVIQNPRYQVTQFGKPVTLSCSQTLNHNVMYWYQQKSSQAPKLLFHYYDKDFNNEADTPDNFQSRRPNTSFCFLDIRSPGLGDTAMYLCATSRDGQVGNTIYFGEGSWLTVV.

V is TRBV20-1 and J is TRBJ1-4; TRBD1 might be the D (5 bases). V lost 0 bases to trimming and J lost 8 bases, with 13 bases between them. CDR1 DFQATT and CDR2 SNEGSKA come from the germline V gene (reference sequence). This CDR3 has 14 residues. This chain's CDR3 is CSARDVQGREKLFF. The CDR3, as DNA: TGCAGTGCTAGAGATGTCCAGGGTCGGGAAAAACTGTTTTTT.

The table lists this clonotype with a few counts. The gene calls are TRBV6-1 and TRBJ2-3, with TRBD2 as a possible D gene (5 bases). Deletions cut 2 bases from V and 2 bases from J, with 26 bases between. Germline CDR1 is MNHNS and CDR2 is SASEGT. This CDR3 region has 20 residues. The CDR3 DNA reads TGTGCCAGCAGTGAATTGCCAAGGCCTAGCCTTGGCGAAAACACAGATACGCAGTATTTT. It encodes CASSELPRPSLGENTDTQYF.

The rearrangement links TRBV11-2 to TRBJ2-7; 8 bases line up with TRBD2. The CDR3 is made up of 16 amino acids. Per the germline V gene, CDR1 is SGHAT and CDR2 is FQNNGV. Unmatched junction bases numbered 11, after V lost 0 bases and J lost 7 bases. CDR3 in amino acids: CASSLDIAGPPHEQYF. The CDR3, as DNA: TGTGCCAGCAGCTTAGATATAGCGGGACCCCCCCATGAGCAGTACTTC.

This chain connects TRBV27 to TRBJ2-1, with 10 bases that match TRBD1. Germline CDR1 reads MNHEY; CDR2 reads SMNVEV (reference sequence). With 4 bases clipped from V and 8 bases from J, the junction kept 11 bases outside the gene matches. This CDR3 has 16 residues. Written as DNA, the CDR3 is TGTGCCAGCAGTTCCCCGGGACAGGGGAATGTGGATGAGCAGTTCTTC. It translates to CASSSPGQGNVDEQFF.

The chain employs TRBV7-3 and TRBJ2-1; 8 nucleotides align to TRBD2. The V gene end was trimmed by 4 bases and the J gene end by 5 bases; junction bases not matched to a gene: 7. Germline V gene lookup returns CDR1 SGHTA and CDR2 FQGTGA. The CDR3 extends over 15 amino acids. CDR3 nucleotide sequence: TGTGCCAGCAGCTCGAAACGGGAGGGAGACAATGAGCAGTTCTTC. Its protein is CASSSKREGDNEQFF.

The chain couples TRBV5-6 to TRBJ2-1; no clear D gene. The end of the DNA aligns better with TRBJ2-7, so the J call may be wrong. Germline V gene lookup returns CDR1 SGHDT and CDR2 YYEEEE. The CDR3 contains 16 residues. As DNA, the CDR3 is TGTGCCAGCAGCTTGGAGAAAGGGATCTCCTACAATGAGCAGTACTTC. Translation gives CASSLEKGISYNEQYF.

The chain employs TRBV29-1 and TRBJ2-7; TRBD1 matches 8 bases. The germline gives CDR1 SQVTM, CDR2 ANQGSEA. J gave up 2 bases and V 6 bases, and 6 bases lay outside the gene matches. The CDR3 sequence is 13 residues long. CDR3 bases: TGCAGCGTCGAGGGGACAGGAGCCTACGAGCAGTACTTC. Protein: CSVEGTGAYEQYF.

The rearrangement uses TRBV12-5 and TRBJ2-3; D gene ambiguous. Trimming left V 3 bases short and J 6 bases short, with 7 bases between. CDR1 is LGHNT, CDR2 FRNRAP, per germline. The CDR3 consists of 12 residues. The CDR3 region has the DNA TGTGCTAGTGGTTTTTCATCGGATACGCAGTATTTT. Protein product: CASGFSSDTQYF.

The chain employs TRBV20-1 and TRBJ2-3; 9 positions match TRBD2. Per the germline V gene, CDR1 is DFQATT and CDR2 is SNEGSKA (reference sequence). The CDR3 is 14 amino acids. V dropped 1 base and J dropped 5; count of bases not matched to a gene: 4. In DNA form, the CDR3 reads TGCAGTGCTAGAGCCCTAGCGGGATTAGATACGCAGTATTTT. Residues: CSARALAGLDTQYF.